This entry lists 9 T cell receptor beta chains sequenced from one sample in a study of shared clonotypes between healthy human individuals. Generated by immunoSEQ multiplex PCR, the TCRdb table keeps only in-frame clones and is missing some. The sample shows under 1,900,000 clones, 98% to 99% of them seen only once. Sequenced: naive CD4+ T cells sorted from blood. Subset: CD45RA+ positively selected. The receptors derive from a man aged 25 to 40 in good health.

This chain uses TRBV7-9 with TRBJ1-2; D uncertain. The length of the CDR3 is 16 residues. Germline V lookup: CDR1 SEHNR, CDR2 FQNEAQ (reference sequence). Trimming shortened V by 5 bases and J by 7 bases, and 23 bases separated the two germline ends. The CDR3 sequence: CASSPARVGGPPGYTF. CDR3 nucleotides: TGTGCCAGCAGCCCCGCCCGGGTTGGCGGCCCACCTGGCTACACCTTC.

The chain recombines TRBV2 with TRBJ1-1, with D perhaps TRBD1 (6 bases). Germline loops: CDR1 SNHLY, CDR2 FYNNEI. The CDR3 is 14 residues long. V lost 5 bases and J lost 4, with 14 bases in between. The DNA for the CDR3 is TGTGCCAGCAGTCTTACAGGGATTGGCACTGAAGCTTTCTTT. Translating it yields CASSLTGIGTEAFF.

V usage is TRBV18 and J usage is TRBJ2-1; the D is unclear. This CDR3 comprises 14 residues. V lost 3 bases and J lost 9, with 15 bases in between. The germline V gene has CDR1 KGHSH and CDR2 LQKENI. The CDR3: CASSPLETRLEQFF. DNA for the CDR3: TGTGCCAGCTCACCCTTAGAGACTCGGCTTGAGCAGTTCTTC.

The chain is built from TRBV5-1 and TRBJ1-3, with no clear D. Trimming took off 0 bases at V and 0 bases at J, with 7 bases between the two ends. Germline V gene sequence: CDR1 SGHRS, CDR2 YFSETQ. This CDR3 is 15 amino acids long. The CDR3 DNA reads TGCGCCAGCAGCTTGGAGGCCACCTCTGGAAACACCATATATTTT. This codes for CASSLEATSGNTIYF.

The chain joins TRBV5-6 to TRBJ2-1; D is perhaps TRBD1 or TRBD2 (6 bases each). Per the germline V gene, CDR1 is SGHDT and CDR2 is YYEEEE. V was clipped by 6 bases and J by 10 bases, with 23 bases between them. The CDR3 consists of 15 residues. The CDR3: CASKGGRETSLEQFF. CDR3 sequence (DNA): TGTGCCAGCAAGGGGGGTCGGGAGACCTCGTTGGAGCAGTTCTTC.

The V and J genes are TRBV10-3 and TRBJ2-1, with D unresolved. Trimming stripped 0 bases from V and 2 bases from J, with 8 bases between. The CDR3 is 15 residues long. Per the germline V gene, CDR1 is ENHRY and CDR2 is SYGVKD. For the CDR3, the DNA is TGTGCCATCAGTGAGTCCCGATCAACCTACAATGAGCAGTTCTTC. It yields the protein CAISESRSTYNEQFF.

The rearrangement uses TRBV5-1 and TRBJ1-4; no reliable D call. The ends were cut back, 5 bases at V and 9 bases at J, with 17 bases in the middle. The CDR3 consists of 14 residues. CDR1 is SGHRS, CDR2 YFSETQ, per germline. The CDR3 DNA reads as TGCGCCAGCAGTACTTCTGAAGGCCCCCAAAAACTGTTTTTT. It encodes CASSTSEGPQKLFF.

The genes are TRBV5-1 and TRBJ2-6; unclear D gene. Trimming pared 0 bases from V and 0 bases from J, leaving 4 bases between. This CDR3 comprises 15 residues. From germline, CDR1 is SGHRS and CDR2 YFSETQ. The CDR3 DNA sequence: TGCGCCAGCAGCTTGGCGATCTCTGGGGCCAACGTCCTGACTTTC. The encoded protein is CASSLAISGANVLTF.

This chain joins TRBV19 and TRBJ1-2, with D perhaps matching TRBD1 (5 bases). V was cut by 3 bases and J by 5 bases, with 10 bases left in between. CDR1 LNHDA and CDR2 SQIVND come from the germline V gene (reference sequence). This CDR3 region has 13 residues. For the CDR3, the DNA is TGTGCCAGTAGTATTCGTGGGGGATATGGCTACACCTTC. This codes for CASSIRGGYGYTF.